This record looks at one TCR beta chain sequence and its context. Its antigen specificity is not known. Base qualities are missing; no much larger clone stands one base away. CDR1 and CDR2, per the germline V gene, are SGHVS and FQNEAQ. Trimming costs V 4 bases and J 1 base, and their ends lie 10 bases apart. The CDR3 contains 14 residues, cysteine and phenylalanine counted. Kept here is only the CDR3 DNA, which spans 42 bases and is read in frame from base 1. The immunoSEQ Assay, a bias-controlled multiplex PCR, was used to amplify TCRbeta CDR3 regions from genomic DNA. As for how the authors treated the data: Nucleated cell counts per sample were estimated from amplification of reference gene primers within the assay. To quantify the absolute abundance of each unique TCRbeta CDR3 rearrangement, sequence reads were collapsed and filtered. For each sample, productive Simpson clonality was calculated as the square root of Simpson's diversity index across productive rearrangements. What TCRdb holds here is the immuneACCESS table cut down to in-frame rearrangements. Part of the clones is not present; checked against another copy, under half of the missing clones reflect an unresolved V gene, and the others are unexplained. That table supplies the V and J calls and clone size; D and trimming were determined from the DNA. This sample is represented by 100,000 to 110,000 clones; roughly 85% of them were singletons. Of the sample, around 10% falls within the top ten clones.

This sample stems from a study of blood T cell repertoires in COVID-19 (dated by TCRdb to 2018 to 2020). General notes on the study: Collaborator samples came from the United States, Italy and Spain and covered acute and convalescent phases of COVID-19. The material from the prospective study consisted of cDNA or gDNA derived from T cells, B-cell-depleted T cells, or PBMCs. Deeply sampled blood TCRbeta repertoires from subjects exposed to, actively infected with, or recovered from COVID-19 were included in the dataset. The repertoires were released in a freely available public database meant as a resource for research on the immune response to SARS-CoV-2. Samples were obtained from the ongoing ImmuneRACE study (first 160 participants) and from over a thousand subjects provided by 6 global collaborators. Nearly every sample came with metadata listing a de-identified subject ID, COVID-19 status, age in years and sex. HLA class I and class II types, where available, came from metadata supplied by the sample provider rather than from assay-based typing. The investigation overall reported the following: The quantity of clinical and demographic metadata differed by source and by participant and was supplied without curation.

Whole blood was collected in K2EDTA tubes by collaborating institutions according to the institutions' own protocols. Collaborator samples were shipped for TCRbeta analysis as frozen whole blood, isolated PBMCs, or DNA extracted from either sample type. The sequence links TRBV7-8 to TRBJ1-2; no confident D gene assignment can be made. The source material was peripheral blood. This clonotype was obtained from a woman between 65 and 79 years old with acute or convalescent COVID-19. The nucleotides are TGTGCCAGCAGCTCCCAAGGAGATAACTATGGCTACACCTTC. Translated, this is CASSSQGDNYGYTF.